This T cell receptor (beta chain) was recorded in a study of T cell changes during pregnancy in multiple sclerosis. Sequenced by immunoSEQ multiplex PCR; TCRdb stores in-frame clones only, minus some. Of about 80,000 clones listed, 92% were seen once; the top ten hold 1.4% to 1.5%. Trimming stripped 0 bases from V and 1 base from J, with 8 bases between. From germline, CDR1 is SGDLS and CDR2 YYNGEE. This CDR3 comprises 14 residues. This sequence was found in a female donor with multiple sclerosis, enrolled in a pregnancy study. Material: peripheral blood, obtained before pregnancy. V and J are TRBV9 and TRBJ2-7, with D perhaps matching TRBD2 (5 bases). In nucleotides, the CDR3 is TGTGCCAGCAGCGTAGGGAGGAGATCCTACGAGCAGTACTTC. It translates to CASSVGRRSYEQYF.